This record looks at one T cell receptor (beta chain) sequence and its context. The data were obtained in a study of blood T cell repertoires in COVID-19. In the study overall: Material from acute and convalescent COVID-19 was sourced from the United States, Italy and Spain. Sources were T cells, B-cell-depleted T cells, or PBMCs; the material itself was cDNA or gDNA.

Authors' data handling: Using reference gene primer amplification, nucleated cell counts were estimated. Sequencing was performed with immunoSEQ multiplex PCR; in TCRdb, only in-frame clones are kept and a portion is missing. The V and J calls and clone size are taken from that table; D and trimming were inferred from the DNA. The sample holds roughly 130,000 clones, 79% seen once. The CDR3 consists of 16 residues. The V and J ends lost 1 base and 2 bases, in that order; junction bases with no gene match: 4. CDR1 and CDR2 from the germline V gene are SGHRS and YFSETQ. Sequenced sample: peripheral blood. This sequence joins TRBV5-1 and TRBJ1-3; 9 bases match TRBD1. The sequence derives from a man in his sixties with acute or convalescent COVID-19. The CDR3: CASSLTGGLTGNTIYF. The CDR3 nucleotides are TGCGCCAGCAGCTTGACAGGGGGCTTAACTGGAAACACCATATATTTT. Based on the CDR3 plus reference TRBV5-1 and TRBJ1-3, the full variable domain is KAGVTQTPRYLIKTRGQQVTLSCSPISGHRSVSWYQQTPGQGLQFLFEYFSETQRNKGNFPGRFSGRQFSNSRSEMNVSTLELGDSALYLCASSLTGGLTGNTIYFGEGSWLTVV.